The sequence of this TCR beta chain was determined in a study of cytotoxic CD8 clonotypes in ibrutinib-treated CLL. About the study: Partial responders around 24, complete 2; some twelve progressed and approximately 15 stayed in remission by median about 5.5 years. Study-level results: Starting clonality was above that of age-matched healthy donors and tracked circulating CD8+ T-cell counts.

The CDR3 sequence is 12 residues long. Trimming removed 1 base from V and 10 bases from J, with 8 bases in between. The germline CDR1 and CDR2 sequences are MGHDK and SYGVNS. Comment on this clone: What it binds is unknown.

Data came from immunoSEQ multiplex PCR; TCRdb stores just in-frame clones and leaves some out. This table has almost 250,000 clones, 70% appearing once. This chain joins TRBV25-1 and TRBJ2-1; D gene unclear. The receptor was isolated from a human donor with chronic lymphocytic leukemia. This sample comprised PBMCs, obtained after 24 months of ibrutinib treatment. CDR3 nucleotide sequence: TGTGCCAGCAGTGAATTAGAAGGAGAGCAGTTCTTC. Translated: CASSELEGEQFF.